One sample yielded the 32 T cell receptor beta chains listed below, sequenced in a study of blood T cell repertoires in COVID-19. The repertoire was sequenced with immunoSEQ multiplex PCR; TCRdb's copy has only in-frame clones and lacks some. The table lists around 250,000 clones, 65% to 85% of them singletons, with under 5% in the top ten. Sequencing input: peripheral blood. The receptors shown here come from a man in his forties or fifties with active or convalescent COVID-19.

This chain connects TRBV6-5 to TRBJ2-5, with D tentatively TRBD1 (5 bases). This CDR3 has 15 amino acids. V was cut by 4 bases and J by 2 bases, with 14 bases left in between. In germline, CDR1 is MNHEY, CDR2 SVGAGI. CDR3 nucleotides: TGTGCCAGCAGTTCCCAGACAGTCCCACAAGAGACCCAGTACTTC. Translated: CASSSQTVPQETQYF.

The CDR3 coding sequence is TGTGCCAGCAGTCTCGGGGTAGCGGGGTCCGGGGAGCTGTTTTTT. It is translated as CASSLGVAGSGELFF. The V call is TRBV28, the J call TRBJ2-2; 8 nucleotides line up with TRBD2. CDR3 size: 15 residues. Trimming removed 5 bases from V and 6 bases from J; junction bases left unmatched: 8. In germline, CDR1 is MDHEN, CDR2 SYDVKM. Full variable domain (missing parts from reference TRBV28 and TRBJ2-2): DVKVTQSSRYLVKRTGEKVFLECVQDMDHENMFWYRQDPGLGLRLIYFSYDVKMKEKGDIPEGYSVSREKKERFSLILESASTNQTSMYLCASSLGVAGSGELFFGEGSRLTVL.

The chain combines TRBV19 with TRBJ2-3, with 7 bases fitting TRBD1. The CDR3 totals 14 residues. CDR1 and CDR2 from the germline V gene are LNHDA and SQIVND (reference sequence). V lost 2 bases and J lost 5; bases outside the gene matches: 4. As DNA, the CDR3 is TGTGCCAGTAGTATACCGGGACAGAAAGATACGCAGTATTTT. This sequence encodes CASSIPGQKDTQYF.

This clone has only one observation. Written as DNA, the CDR3 is TGTGCCAGCAGGGGGGGGTGGAACAATCAGCCCCAGCATTTT. Protein: CASRGGWNNQPQHF. The chain uses TRBV2 and TRBJ1-5; D is perhaps TRBD1 (5 bases). The germline gives CDR1 SNHLY, CDR2 FYNNEI. V was clipped by 6 bases and J by 3 bases, with 12 bases between them. CDR3 length equals 14 residues.

V is TRBV18 and J is TRBJ2-1; tentatively, D is TRBD1 (5 bases). CDR1 is KGHSH, CDR2 LQKENI, per germline. The germline V and J ends were trimmed by 1 base and 8 bases, with 15 bases remaining between them. The CDR3 covers 15 residues. The CDR3 is CASSPQGFLMDEQFF. CDR3 DNA sequence: TGTGCCAGCTCACCACAGGGGTTCTTAATGGATGAGCAGTTCTTC. The full variable domain, its missing parts supplied by reference TRBV18 and TRBJ2-1, is NAGVMQNPRHLVRRRGQEARLRCSPMKGHSHVYWYRQLPEEGLKFMVYLQKENIIDESGMPKERFSAEFPKEGPSILRIQQVVRGDSAAYFCASSPQGFLMDEQFFGPGTRLTVL.

The chain uses TRBV5-4 and TRBJ2-1; the match to TRBD2 covers 12 bases. J gave up 6 bases and V 4 bases, and 5 bases lay outside the gene matches. There are 15 residues in the CDR3. Germline-derived CDR1 and CDR2 are SGHNT and YYREEE (reference sequence). CDR3 in amino acids: CASSNTSGGTNEQFF. CDR3 in DNA: TGTGCCAGCAGCAACACTAGCGGGGGGACCAATGAGCAGTTCTTC.

This clone has more than one count but fewer than ten. V gene TRBV2 combines with J gene TRBJ2-7, with 8 bases matching TRBD2. The V segment lost 6 bases and the J segment 2 bases; nucleotides outside the gene matches: 15. Germline-derived CDR1 and CDR2 are SNHLY and FYNNEI. The CDR3 extends over 17 amino acids. The CDR3 DNA reads as TGTGCCAGCAGGGGTTCTCTAGCGGGCCTAAATACCTACGAGCAGTACTTC. Translated: CASRGSLAGLNTYEQYF.

The J gene is TRBJ2-7, the V gene TRBV20-1; a weak D match, TRBD2 (5 bases). The CDR3 consists of 11 residues. Trimming cost V 5 bases and J 4 bases, with 9 bases left between them. Germline CDR1 reads DFQATT; CDR2 reads SNEGSKA (reference sequence). The CDR3 region has the DNA TGCAGTGCTGGCCCGGGGTACGAGCAGTACTTC. Translation gives CSAGPGYEQYF.

J is TRBJ2-3 and V is TRBV2; TRBD2 aligns across 11 bases. V was clipped by 1 base and J by 4 bases; unmatched bases: 7. Germline V CDR1 and CDR2: SNHLY, FYNNEI. This CDR3 spans 17 amino acids. CDR3 in amino acids: CASSEVSLAGGPDTQYF. The CDR3 DNA reads TGTGCCAGCAGTGAAGTCAGTTTAGCGGGGGGGCCAGATACGCAGTATTTT.

This chain uses TRBV14 with TRBJ1-1; no definite D call. Germline CDR1 is SGHDN and CDR2 is FVKESK. V dropped 1 base and J dropped 5 bases, with 8 bases sitting between them. The CDR3 consists of 13 residues. In DNA form, the CDR3 reads TGTGCCAGCAGCCAAGTCCGGGGAACTGAAGCTTTCTTT. It is translated as CASSQVRGTEAFF.

J is TRBJ2-5 and V is TRBV29-1; TRBD2 agrees at 10 bases. CDR1 and CDR2 from the germline V gene are SQVTM and ANQGSEA. With 1 base clipped from V and 4 bases from J, the junction kept 0 bases outside the gene matches. The CDR3 has 13 amino acids. CDR3 nucleotides: TGCAGCGTTGAAGTAGCGGGGGGAGAGACCCAGTACTTC. It codes for CSVEVAGGETQYF.

This clone was detected once. The chain recombines TRBV19 with TRBJ1-1; TRBD1 might be the D (5 bases). The CDR3 length is 13 residues. Germline CDR1 is LNHDA and CDR2 is SQIVND (reference sequence). Trimming took off 2 bases at V and 4 bases at J, with 8 bases between the two ends. CDR3 sequence reads: CASSIQGFTEAFF. The CDR3 region has the DNA TGTGCCAGTAGTATACAGGGTTTCACTGAAGCTTTCTTT.

This clone was recorded only once. The V gene is TRBV19, the J gene TRBJ1-4; D is unclear. The CDR3 has 11 amino acids. V dropped 10 bases and J dropped 11 bases, with 14 bases sitting between them. CDR1 LNHDA and CDR2 SQIVND come from the germline V gene (reference sequence). The CDR3 region has the DNA TGTGCCACTAAAATAGGAGGGAAACTGTTTTTT. Its translation is CATKIGGKLFF.

The chain is built from TRBV5-6 and TRBJ1-1, with 7 bases matching TRBD1. The CDR3 is 12 residues long. The germline V gene has CDR1 SGHDT and CDR2 YYEEEE. The V gene end was trimmed by 4 bases and the J gene end by 9 bases; junction bases not matched to a gene: 6. The CDR3 coding sequence is TGTGCCAGCAGCCCGGGGGACAGCAAAGCTTTCTTT. Translating gives CASSPGDSKAFF.

The gene calls are TRBV28 and TRBJ2-7; 11 bases line up with TRBD2. J gave up 4 bases and V 3 bases, and 5 bases lay outside the gene matches. Germline CDR1 is MDHEN and CDR2 is SYDVKM. This CDR3 contains 15 residues. CDR3 amino acids: CASSLSRLAGYEQYF. CDR3 nucleotides: TGTGCCAGCAGTTTGAGCAGACTAGCGGGGTACGAGCAGTACTTC.

J is TRBJ1-1 and V is TRBV10-3, with 9 bases fitting TRBD1. J lost 7 bases, V lost 10 bases, and 10 bases had no gene match. Germline V gives CDR1 ENHRY, CDR2 SYGVKD. The CDR3 contains 13 residues. The CDR3 protein is CATTGTGTGEAFF. CDR3 nucleotide sequence: TGTGCCACCACCGGGACAGGGACAGGTGAAGCTTTCTTT.

As to this clone: The junction does not match germline at one end; this may be a read error. The V and J genes are TRBV6-1 and TRBJ2-7; 9 bases agree with TRBD2. The CDR3 is 16 amino acids. Germline CDR1 and CDR2: MNHNS and SASEGT. CDR3 amino acids: CASRDPGGGGPYEQYF. The CDR3 DNA sequence: TGTGCCAGCCGTGATCCGGGCGGGGGGGGCCCCTACGAGCAGTACTTC.

This chain connects TRBV27 to TRBJ2-5, with 8 bases lining up with TRBD2. After removal of 7 bases from V and 4 bases from J, the junction contained 11 bases not matched to a gene. The germline gives CDR1 MNHEY, CDR2 SMNVEV (reference sequence). CDR3 size: 15 residues. The chain's CDR3 is CASITSGGASETQYF. In nucleotides, the CDR3 is TGTGCCAGCATCACATCGGGGGGGGCATCAGAGACCCAGTACTTC.

The chain has TRBV27 and TRBJ2-3, with 9 bases aligning to TRBD2. CDR1 and CDR2 from the germline V gene are MNHEY and SMNVEV (reference sequence). The CDR3 runs to 16 residues. V lost 4 bases and J lost 2; bases outside the gene matches: 7. As DNA, the CDR3 is TGTGCCAGCAGTTCCCGTCTAGCGGGGAACACAGATACGCAGTATTTT. Translation gives CASSSRLAGNTDTQYF.

V gene TRBV5-6 combines with J gene TRBJ1-2; TRBD1 is a possible D gene (5 bases). CDR1 SGHDT and CDR2 YYEEEE come from the germline V gene. CDR3 length equals 13 residues. The germline V and J ends were trimmed by 0 bases and 6 bases, with 9 bases remaining between them. The CDR3 DNA is TGTGCCAGCAGCTTGGGCAGGGTGGATGGCTACACCTTC. Translated: CASSLGRVDGYTF. Combining the CDR3 with reference TRBV5-6 and TRBJ1-2 gives the whole variable domain DAGVTQSPTHLIKTRGQQVTLRCSPKSGHDTVSWYQQALGQGPQFIFQYYEEEERQRGNFPDRFSGHQFPNYSSELNVNALLLGDSALYLCASSLGRVDGYTFGSGTRLTVV.

The rearrangement joins TRBV7-9 to TRBJ1-3; TRBD1 agrees at 7 bases. V gave up 5 bases and J gave up 2 bases; unmatched junction bases: 6. This CDR3 spans 15 amino acids. Germline V lookup: CDR1 SEHNR, CDR2 FQNEAQ (reference sequence). As DNA, the CDR3 is TGTGCCAGCAGCCTCACAGGGGATGCTGGAAACACCATATATTTT. As protein: CASSLTGDAGNTIYF.

The chain combines TRBV7-9 with TRBJ1-2; no clear D gene. Germline CDR1 SEHNR, CDR2 FQNEAQ (reference sequence). V lost 5 bases, J lost 13 bases, and 14 bases lay in between. The CDR3 is 11 amino acids. The CDR3 DNA reads TGTGCCAGCAGCGACTACACCTGCTGCACCTTC. Its translation is CASSDYTCCTF.

This chain uses TRBV19 with TRBJ2-7; D is unclear. The CDR3 has 14 residues. Germline-derived CDR1 and CDR2 are LNHDA and SQIVND (reference sequence). Deletions cut 1 base from V and 3 bases from J, with 10 bases between. CDR3 in amino acids: CASSIGGILYEQYF. CDR3 nucleotides: TGTGCCAGTAGTATAGGAGGTATCCTCTACGAGCAGTACTTC.

This sequence joins TRBV7-3 and TRBJ1-1, with TRBD1 matching over 7 bases. Germline lookup yields CDR1 SGHTA and CDR2 FQGTGA. This CDR3 contains 13 residues. The V gene end was trimmed by 1 base and the J gene end by 4 bases; junction bases not matched to a gene: 0. The CDR3 here is CASSLKGATEAFF. The DNA of the CDR3 is TGTGCCAGCAGCTTAAAGGGGGCCACTGAAGCTTTCTTT.

This clone was detected a few times. The chain is built from TRBV7-9 and TRBJ1-1; D not certain. The CDR3 consists of 12 residues. Germline loops: CDR1 SEHNR, CDR2 FQNEAQ (reference sequence). V was cut by 5 bases and J by 6 bases, with 10 bases left in between. In nucleotides, the CDR3 is TGTGCCAGCAGCCCAGAAGTCCCTGAAGCTTTCTTT. Amino acid sequence: CASSPEVPEAFF.

This chain uses TRBV29-1 with TRBJ1-2; no clear D gene. In germline, CDR1 is SQVTM, CDR2 ANQGSEA. The CDR3 length is 13 residues. Trimming left V 1 base short and J 5 bases short, with 11 bases between. DNA of the CDR3: TGCAGCGTTGAAGGTCCGGTTCCGTATGGCTACACCTTC. Encoded protein: CSVEGPVPYGYTF.

The rearrangement links TRBV2 to TRBJ1-1; D ambiguous. Germline V gene data show CDR1 as SNHLY and CDR2 as FYNNEI. The CDR3 covers 10 residues. V lost 6 bases to trimming and J lost 6 bases, with 5 bases between them. CDR3 DNA: TGTGCCAGCAGACGGGCTGAAGCTTTCTTT. Protein sequence: CASRRAEAFF.

The chain joins TRBV6-2 or TRBV6-3 to TRBJ1-1; 8 bases are shared with TRBD1. The CDR3 has 15 residues. CDR1 and CDR2 from the germline V gene are MNHEY and SVGEGT. The V and J ends lost 6 bases and 1 base, in that order; junction bases with no gene match: 7. DNA of the CDR3: TGTGCCAGCAGCCCCAGGACAGGGCCGAACACTGAAGCTTTCTTT. Translation gives CASSPRTGPNTEAFF.

The gene calls are TRBV5-6 and TRBJ2-7; D is unresolved. The V gene lost 0 bases and the J gene lost 0 bases, with 7 bases spanning the gap. CDR1 SGHDT and CDR2 YYEEEE come from the germline V gene. The CDR3 spans 14 residues. CDR3 DNA sequence: TGTGCCAGCAGCTTGGGCCACAGCTCCTACGAGCAGTACTTC. Amino acids: CASSLGHSSYEQYF.

This chain joins TRBV7-6 and TRBJ1-1; D ambiguous. Looked up from germline, CDR1 is SGHVS and CDR2 is FNYEAQ. The CDR3 length is 13 residues. The V gene lost 3 bases and the J gene lost 3 bases, with 8 bases spanning the gap. CDR3 nucleotide sequence: TGTGCCAGCAGCTTCGGGTATCACACTGAAGCTTTCTTT. It yields the protein CASSFGYHTEAFF. The variable domain in full, completed from reference TRBV7-6 and TRBJ1-1, reads GAGVSQSPRYKVTKRGQDVALRCDPISGHVSLYWYRQALGQGPEFLTYFNYEAQQDKSGLPNDRFSAERPEGSISTLTIQRTEQRDSAMYRCASSFGYHTEAFFGQGTRLTVV.

The chain couples TRBV19 to TRBJ1-5; TRBD1 matches at 8 bases. Germline V gene data show CDR1 as LNHDA and CDR2 as SQIVND (reference sequence). The CDR3 runs 15 residues. The V and J ends lost 4 bases and 3 bases, in that order; junction bases with no gene match: 5. The CDR3 DNA sequence: TGTGCCAGTAGTAGGACAGGGAATCCCAATCAGCCCCAGCATTTT. Translated: CASSRTGNPNQPQHF.

The V and J genes are TRBV2 and TRBJ2-3; D not certain. The CDR3 is made up of 12 amino acids. Trimming shortened V by 8 bases and J by 1 base, and 7 bases separated the two germline ends. The V gene's germline CDR1 is SNHLY and CDR2 FYNNEI. The CDR3 sequence is CASPPGTDTQYF. The CDR3 bases are TGTGCCAGCCCCCCAGGCACAGATACGCAGTATTTT.